This is a list of T cell receptor beta chains from one sample in a study of control samples from healthy donors and cancer patients. Assay: immunoSEQ multiplex PCR; the TCRdb copy retains only in-frame clones and omits some. The data contain around 76,000 clones, 89% of them singletons. Sequencing was performed on PBMCs. The receptors were gathered from a woman in her forties or fifties with colorectal cancer. The CDR3 runs from the conserved cysteine through the conserved F or W. The D gene is left open where the match is weak. Clone size is given for some rows only: seen once, a few or many times, or a class if the clone is expanded.

d_call,v_call,j_call,clone_size,cdr3_nt,cdr3_aa
.,TRBV3-1/TRBV3-2,TRBJ1-5,.,TGTGCCAGCAGCCTGAAGGGGGGGTCCAATCAGCCCCAGCATTTT,CASSLKGGSNQPQHF
.,TRBV6-5,TRBJ1-6,.,TGTGCCAGCAGTTGGACAGAAAATTCACCCCTCCACTTT,CASSWTENSPLHF
.,TRBV15,TRBJ2-3,.,TGTGCCACCAGCAGAGGGCCCACAGATACGCAGTATTTT,CATSRGPTDTQYF
TRBD1,TRBV6-4,TRBJ1-2,.,TGTGCCAGCAGTGAATACAGGGGATCCGGCTACACCTTC,CASSEYRGSGYTF
.,TRBV30,TRBJ1-4,.,TGTGCCTGGAGTCGCGTGAAGGGGGGTGAAAAACTGTTTTTT,CAWSRVKGGEKLFF
.,TRBV5-5,TRBJ1-1,.,TGTGCCAGCAGCCACTACACCCAGGACACTGAAGCTTTCTTT,CASSHYTQDTEAFF
TRBD1,TRBV24-1,TRBJ2-1,few,TGTGCCACCAGTGATGGACAGGGAGGCAGGCATGAGCAGTTCTTC,CATSDGQGGRHEQFF
TRBD1,TRBV19,TRBJ1-2,.,TGTGCCAGTAGTAGAAGGACAGGGAACTATGGCTACACCTTC,CASSRRTGNYGYTF
TRBD1,TRBV5-1,TRBJ2-2,once,TGCGCCAGCAGCTCTCCTCAGGGGGAGAACGCGAACACCGGGGAGCTGTTTTTT,CASSSPQGENANTGELFF
.,TRBV6-2/TRBV6-3,TRBJ1-2,.,TGTGCCAGCAGCCGCGCCCAGGTTTTCGGCTACACCTTC,CASSRAQVFGYTF
.,TRBV4-1,TRBJ1-1,.,TGCGCCAGCAGCCACCCGGACGGCTGGACTGAAGCTTTCTTT,CASSHPDGWTEAFF
.,TRBV4-1,TRBJ1-1,once,TGCGCCAGCAGCCAAGATCGAGGGGTAATGAACACTGAAGCTTTCTTT,CASSQDRGVMNTEAFF
TRBD2,TRBV3-1/TRBV3-2,TRBJ2-3,.,TGTGCCAGCAGCCCTGGACTAGCGGGGTTCGCAGATACGCAGTATTTT,CASSPGLAGFADTQYF
.,TRBV19,TRBJ2-1,.,TGTGCCAGTAGTATGGGCCAGCTTTACAATGAGCAGTTCTTC,CASSMGQLYNEQFF
TRBD1,TRBV28,TRBJ1-6,.,TGTGCCAGCAGTTTAACAGGGGCGAGCTCCTATAATTCACCCCTCCACTTT,CASSLTGASSYNSPLHF
.,TRBV6-5,TRBJ1-2,.,TGTGCGGCGGGCAGGATCTCTAACTATGGCTACACCTTC,CAAGRISNYGYTF
.,TRBV3-1/TRBV3-2,TRBJ1-2,.,TGTGCCAGCAGCCACATACAGCAAGGGGGCTACACCTTC,CASSHIQQGGYTF
TRBD1,TRBV30,TRBJ1-5,.,TGTGCCTGGAACCGACAGGGCAGCAATCAGCCCCAGCATTTT,CAWNRQGSNQPQHF
.,TRBV12-3/TRBV12-4,TRBJ2-5,.,TGTGCCAGCAGTTTAGGTCCACTAGAGACCCAGTACTTC,CASSLGPLETQYF
.,TRBV12-3/TRBV12-4,TRBJ1-2,.,TGTGCCAGCTCGCTCCGACAGGTCGGCTACACCTTC,CASSLRQVGYTF
.,TRBV10-2,TRBJ1-5,once,TGCGCCAGCAGTTCCTACGGTGACAATCAGCCCCAGCATTTT,CASSSYGDNQPQHF
TRBD1,TRBV4-3,TRBJ1-4,.,TGCGCCAGCAGCCCACAGGGGGCCGATGAAAAACTGTTTTTT,CASSPQGADEKLFF
.,TRBV5-1,TRBJ1-2,.,TGCGCCAGCAGCTTGGACCCGACAGCTAACTATGGCTACACCTTC,CASSLDPTANYGYTF
TRBD1,TRBV6-5,TRBJ1-1,.,TGTGCCAGCAGTTACGGGGCAGGGGGGAACACTGAAGCTTTCTTT,CASSYGAGGNTEAFF
TRBD1,TRBV19,TRBJ2-5,.,TGTGCCAGTAGACAGACAGGGTCAGGAGAGACCCAGTACTTC,CASRQTGSGETQYF
TRBD2,TRBV6-5,TRBJ2-1,.,TGTGCCAGCAGCCTAACTAGCGGGGGGTACAATGAGCAGTTCTTC,CASSLTSGGYNEQFF
.,TRBV24-1,TRBJ1-2,few,TGTGCCACCAGTGCTCTGAACTATGGCTACACCTTC,CATSALNYGYTF
TRBD1,TRBV19,TRBJ1-2,.,TGTGCCAGTAGTAGCCCGGGACAGGGATCTGCGTATGGCTACACCTTC,CASSSPGQGSAYGYTF
.,TRBV3-1/TRBV3-2,TRBJ2-3,.,TGTGCCAGCAGTGCTGACGGGGGCCCCGGTACGCAGTATTTT,CASSADGGPGTQYF
.,TRBV18,TRBJ2-6,.,TGTGCCAGCTCACCTCCGGGACGACCCTCTGGGGCCAACGTCCTGACTTTC,CASSPPGRPSGANVLTF
.,TRBV24-1,TRBJ2-2,.,TGTGCCACCAGTGGGGACGTATCGAACACCGGGGAGCTGTTTTTT,CATSGDVSNTGELFF
.,TRBV7-2,TRBJ1-5,once,TGTGCCAGCAGCTTTATAGGGAGTAGCAATCAGCCCCAGCATTTT,CASSFIGSSNQPQHF
.,TRBV29-1,TRBJ2-1,once,TGCAGCGTTGCGGAGGGGAATGAGCAGTTCTTC,CSVAEGNEQFF
.,TRBV10-3,TRBJ1-1,.,TGTGCCATCAGAAGGGGGTTTGAGACTGAAGCTTTCTTT,CAIRRGFETEAFF
.,TRBV7-8,TRBJ2-5,.,TGTGCCAGCAGCTTAGGCAGGATCAAAGAGACCCAGTACTTC,CASSLGRIKETQYF
.,TRBV6-1,TRBJ2-1,.,TGTGCCAGCAGTGACGTGGACTACAATGAGCAGTTCTTC,CASSDVDYNEQFF
.,TRBV5-1,TRBJ2-2,.,TGCGCCAGCAGCCCGCCAGGGTCCGGGGCCGGGGAGCTGTTTTTT,CASSPPGSGAGELFF
.,TRBV3-1/TRBV3-2,TRBJ1-2,.,TGTGCCAGCAGCCGCTCAACAGGGTCAGCTAACTATGGCTACACCTTC,CASSRSTGSANYGYTF
.,TRBV6-2/TRBV6-3,TRBJ2-5,.,TGTGCCAGCAGTTGGGACCTGGGTGAGACCCAGTACTTC,CASSWDLGETQYF
.,TRBV9,TRBJ2-1,once,TGTGCCAGCAGCGTAGAGGGGGTCGGTGAGCAGTTCTTC,CASSVEGVGEQFF
TRBD2,TRBV18,TRBJ2-2,.,TGTGCCAGCTCACCACCTAGCGGGCTCACCGGGGAGCTGTTTTTT,CASSPPSGLTGELFF
.,TRBV28,TRBJ1-3,.,TGTGCCAGCAGTCCCCTGAAGAGACAGAATATTGGAAACACCATATATTTT,CASSPLKRQNIGNTIYF
.,TRBV24-1,TRBJ1-5,.,TGTGCCACCAGTGATTCAACGAAGGGGGGGAGCAATCAGCCCCAGCATTTT,CATSDSTKGGSNQPQHF
.,TRBV10-3,TRBJ2-3,.,TGTGCCATCAGTGAGTCGACGGGGTCAGATACGCAGTATTTT,CAISESTGSDTQYF
.,TRBV5-1,TRBJ2-2,.,TGCGCCAGCAGCTTGAGAGGGAGTGACACCGGGGAGCTGTTTTTT,CASSLRGSDTGELFF
.,TRBV5-6,TRBJ1-5,.,TGTGCCAGCAGTCATAGGGCCCCGGGGCAGCCCCAGCATTTT,CASSHRAPGQPQHF
.,TRBV10-3,TRBJ1-3,few,TGTGCCATCAGTGAGTCGAGAGGGAACGGAAACACCATATATTTT,CAISESRGNGNTIYF
TRBD1,TRBV6-6,TRBJ1-5,once,TGTGCCAGCAGTTCCGGAGGGACAGTTAGCAATCAGCCCCAGCATTTT,CASSSGGTVSNQPQHF
.,TRBV4-2,TRBJ1-1,.,TGTGCCAGCAGCCAAGTTGACACTGAAGCTTTCTTT,CASSQVDTEAFF
.,TRBV6-6,TRBJ1-5,.,TGTGCCAGCAGTTACTCGGGGACTGCCAATCAGCCCCAGCATTTT,CASSYSGTANQPQHF
.,TRBV6-1,TRBJ2-2,.,TGTGCCAGCAGTATTACTCCCATGGACCCGGAGCTGTTTTTT,CASSITPMDPELFF
TRBD1,TRBV2,TRBJ1-5,.,TGTGCCAGCAGTGGGGACAGGGACAATCAGCCCCAGCATTTT,CASSGDRDNQPQHF
.,TRBV7-2,TRBJ1-5,few,TGTGCCAGCAGCGTTACCACTTCCAGAGACCAGCATTTT,CASSVTTSRDQHF
TRBD2,TRBV7-6,TRBJ2-3,once,TGTGCCAGCAGCTCCGGGACTAGCGGGACCCGCGATACGCAGTATTTT,CASSSGTSGTRDTQYF
.,TRBV2,TRBJ2-3,.,TGTGCCAGCAGGGGGGGCGGGGCGAGCACAGATACGCAGTATTTT,CASRGGGASTDTQYF